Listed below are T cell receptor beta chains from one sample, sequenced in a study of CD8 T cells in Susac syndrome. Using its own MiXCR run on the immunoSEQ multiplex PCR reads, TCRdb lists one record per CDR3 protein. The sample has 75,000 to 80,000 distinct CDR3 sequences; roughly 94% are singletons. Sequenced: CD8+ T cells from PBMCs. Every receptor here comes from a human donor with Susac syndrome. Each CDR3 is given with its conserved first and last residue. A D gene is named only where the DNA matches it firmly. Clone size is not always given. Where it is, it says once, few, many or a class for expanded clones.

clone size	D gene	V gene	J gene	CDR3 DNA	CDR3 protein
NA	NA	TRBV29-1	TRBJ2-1	TGCAGCGTTGTGAGGTCCGGCGGGCTTCCGAGTGAGCAGTTCTTC	CSVVRSGGLPSEQFF
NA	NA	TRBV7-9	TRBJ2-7	TGTGCCAGCAGCTCGGGGGCAGGGGTAAATGAGCAGTACTTC	CASSSGAGVNEQYF
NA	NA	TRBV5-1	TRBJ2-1	TGCGCCAGCAGCGGTGGAGGAGGGGTGGGCTACAATGAGCAGTTCTTC	CASSGGGGVGYNEQFF
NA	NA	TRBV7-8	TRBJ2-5	TGTGCCAGCAGCTTACCCACCCAAGAGACCCAGTACTTC	CASSLPTQETQYF
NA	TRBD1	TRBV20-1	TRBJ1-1	TGCAGTGCTAGAGACGAAGGACAGGGGGCGTTGTTCACTGAAGCTTTCTTT	CSARDEGQGALFTEAFF
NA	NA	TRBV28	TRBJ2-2	TGTGCCAGCAGTTTACTGGGGGGCTTCGGGGAGCTGTTTTTT	CASSLLGGFGELFF
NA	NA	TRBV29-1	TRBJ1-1	TGCAGCGTTGAGGGAGTGAACACTGAAGCTTTCTTT	CSVEGVNTEAFF
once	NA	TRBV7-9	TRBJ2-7	TGTGCCAGCAGCTTAGCGGGGGCCCCCTACGAGCAGTACTTC	CASSLAGAPYEQYF
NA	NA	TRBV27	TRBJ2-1	TGTGCCAGCAGTTTATCGAAACTAGCCAATGAGCAGTTCTTC	CASSLSKLANEQFF
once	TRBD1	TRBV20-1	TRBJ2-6	TGCAGTGCTAGTGAATCGGGACAGGGAATATCTGGGGCCAACGTCCTGACTTTC	CSASESGQGISGANVLTF
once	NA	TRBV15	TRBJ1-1	TGTGCCACCAGCAGAGATGAGGTGGGGAACACTGAAGCTTTCTTT	CATSRDEVGNTEAFF
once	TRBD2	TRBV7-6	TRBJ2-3	TGTGCCAGCAGCCCAGATTTAGCGGGGGCTCGCACAGATACGCAGTATTTT	CASSPDLAGARTDTQYF
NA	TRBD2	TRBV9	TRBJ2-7	TGTGCCAGCAGCGGGGGAGGGAATCGCGACGAGCAGTACTTC	CASSGGGNRDEQYF
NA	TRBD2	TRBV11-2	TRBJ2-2	TGTGCCAGCAGCCGAAAAAGCGGGGGAACCGGGGAGCTGTTTTTT	CASSRKSGGTGELFF
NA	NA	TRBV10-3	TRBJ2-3	TGTGCCACCCTCCCGGACCCCGGGGGAGATACGCAGTATTTT	CATLPDPGGDTQYF
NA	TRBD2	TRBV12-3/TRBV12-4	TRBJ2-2	TGTGCCAGCAGTCAGAGCGGGGGCCCCCCCACCGGGGAGCTGTTTTTT	CASSQSGGPPTGELFF
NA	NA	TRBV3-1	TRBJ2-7	TGTGCCAGCAGCGAAGGTCCTATGGGGTCCTACGAGCAGTACTTC	CASSEGPMGSYEQYF
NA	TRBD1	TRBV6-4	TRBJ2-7	TGTGCCAGCAGCGACCGCTCTTCGTGGACAGGGTGCTCCTACGAGCAGTACTTC	CASSDRSSWTGCSYEQYF
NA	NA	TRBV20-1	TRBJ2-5	TGCAGTGCTAGAGAACGCCACTTAGCGGAAAACCAAGAGACCCAGTACTTC	CSARERHLAENQETQYF
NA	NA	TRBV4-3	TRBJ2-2	TGCGCCAGCAGCCAAGAATCGGGTGCCGGGGAGCTGTTTTTT	CASSQESGAGELFF
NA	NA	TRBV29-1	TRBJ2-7	TGCAGCGTTGGCTCCTACGAGCAGTACTTC	CSVGSYEQYF
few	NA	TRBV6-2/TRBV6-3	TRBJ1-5	TGTGCCAGCAGTTACTTGGGGAGGAAGCCCCAGCATTTT	CASSYLGRKPQHF
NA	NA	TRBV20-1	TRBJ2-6	TGCAGTGCTATATGGACCGGTCAGACGAAGAGCTCTGGGGCCAACGTCCTGACTTTC	CSAIWTGQTKSSGANVLTF
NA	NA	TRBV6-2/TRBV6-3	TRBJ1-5	TGTGCCAGCAGTTACAATAGCAATCAGCCCCAGCATTTT	CASSYNSNQPQHF
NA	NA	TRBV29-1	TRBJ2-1	TGCAGCTCCTCCCATGCAGATTTGAATGAGCAGTTCTTC	CSSSHADLNEQFF
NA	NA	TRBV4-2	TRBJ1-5	TGTGCCAGCAGCCAAGAAGCTGGGCAGGAGATTCAGCCCCAGCATTTT	CASSQEAGQEIQPQHF
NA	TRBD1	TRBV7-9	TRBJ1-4	TGTGCCAGCAGCCGGACAGGGGATGAAAAACTGTTTTTT	CASSRTGDEKLFF
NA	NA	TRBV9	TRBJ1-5	TGTGCCAGCAGCGCGCAGGGGTATAGCAATCAGCCCCAGCATTTT	CASSAQGYSNQPQHF
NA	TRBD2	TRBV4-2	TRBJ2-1	TGTGCCAGCCAACTAGCGGGGATGAATGAGCAGTTCTTC	CASQLAGMNEQFF
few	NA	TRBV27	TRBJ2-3	TGTGCCAGCAGTTTCTTAGATACGCAGTATTTT	CASSFLDTQYF
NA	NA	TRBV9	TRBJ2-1	TGTGCCAGCAGCGTAGAGGCAGCTTACAATGAGCAGTTCTTC	CASSVEAAYNEQFF
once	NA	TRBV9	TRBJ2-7	TGTGCCAGCAGCCCCCAAGGGCCCCACGAGCAGTACTTC	CASSPQGPHEQYF
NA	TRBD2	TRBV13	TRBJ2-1	TGTGCCAGCAGCCTAATAGGGGGACTAGATGTGAATGAGCAGTTCTTC	CASSLIGGLDVNEQFF
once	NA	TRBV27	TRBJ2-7	TGTGCCAGCAGGACACCGGTCGGGGAGCAGTACTTC	CASRTPVGEQYF
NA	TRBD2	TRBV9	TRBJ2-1	TGTGCCAGCAGCGTCGGCGGGGGGGCGTCCTACAATGAGCAGTTCTTC	CASSVGGGASYNEQFF
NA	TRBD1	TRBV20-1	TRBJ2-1	TGCAGTGCTAGAGATAGGACAGGGCTCTCCTACAATGAGCAGTTCTTC	CSARDRTGLSYNEQFF
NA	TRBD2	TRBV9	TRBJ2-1	TGTGCCAGCAGCGTAGCTCCTAGCGGGGGCCCGAGCTCCTACAATGAGCAGTTCTTC	CASSVAPSGGPSSYNEQFF
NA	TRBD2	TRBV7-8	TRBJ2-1	TGTGCCAGCAGCAACCACCCAGGACTAGATAATGAGCAGTTCTTC	CASSNHPGLDNEQFF
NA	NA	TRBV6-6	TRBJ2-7	TGTGCCAGCAGCGGAGCGGCGGGGGCCGAATCCTACGAGCAGTACTTC	CASSGAAGAESYEQYF
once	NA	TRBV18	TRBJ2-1	TGTGCCAGCTCACCACCGACCCCCAATGAGCAGTTCTTC	CASSPPTPNEQFF
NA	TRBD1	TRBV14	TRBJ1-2	TGTGCCAGCAGCCAAGATTTGGGACAGGGGGTAACCTATGGCTACACCTTC	CASSQDLGQGVTYGYTF
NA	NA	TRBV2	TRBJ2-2	TGTGCCAGCAGGGCCCCCGGTTACCCCGGGGAGCTGTTTTTT	CASRAPGYPGELFF
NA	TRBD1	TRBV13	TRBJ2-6	TGTGCCAGCATCGTCCGGGACAGGGATACTGGGGCCAACGTCCTGACTTTC	CASIVRDRDTGANVLTF